This T cell receptor beta chain emerged from a study of T-cell memory formation after mild COVID-19 (dated by TCRdb to the early 2020s). General notes on the study: TCR sequence clusters from the two donors were largely donor specific. In a couple of donors, T-cell clones that expanded and contracted after mild COVID-19 were followed by sequencing TCRalpha and TCRbeta repertoires longitudinally. The cohort was made up of two young adult volunteers, one female and one male, who were previously healthy. Broad study findings and their caveats: From day 15 to 85, contracting clones showed balanced CD4/CD8 phenotypes, whereas a second wave of clones that expanded from day 15 to 37 leaned towards CD4+. Contracting CD4+ clones were located mainly in the CM and EM memory subsets, whereas CD8+ clones were found to be enriched in EMRA. Only two mild cases were covered by the study, and larger cohorts that include severe cases with pre-infection samples were considered necessary. SARS-CoV-2 specificity of the second-wave clones peaking on day 37 was not confirmed. Some responding clones were detected in pre-infection memory, suggesting pre-existing cross-reactive memory T cells joined the SARS-CoV-2 response.

Sequencing was carried out with an Illumina NovaSeq 6000. cDNA libraries for TCRalpha and TCRbeta were prepared by 5'RACE using constant-segment primers, with sample barcodes and unique molecular identifiers added. Trizol reagent was used to extract RNA from every sample. The libraries were amplified in two PCR steps, and the second step added a second sample barcode and Illumina TruSeq adapters. Sequencing of the libraries was done on an Illumina NovaSeq, producing 2 x 150 bp paired-end reads. The published analysis was carried out like this. Demultiplexing of reads and collapsing into UMI-guided consensus sequences were performed with migec v1.2.7. With mixcr v2.1.11, UMI consensuses were aligned to TRA and TRB V and J templates and assembled into clonotypes. Clonotypes were classified as expanded or contracted when called significant by both edgeR and NoisET, with noise models trained on biological replicates. edgeR calls used a false discovery rate-adjusted p below 0.01 and a log2 fold-change threshold of 1. PCA with hierarchical clustering of max-normalized trajectories of the 1000 most abundant clonotypes was used as exploratory dynamics analysis. The CD4 or CD8 phenotype of responding clones was assigned using the separately sequenced CD4+ and CD8+ repertoires. TCRdb cleaned the public reads at Q25 with fastp, built clones with MiXCR and kept in-frame beta chains. Here each entry gathers all rows of one CDR3 protein and keeps the most common genes and DNA. The V and J calls were determined by TCRdb, not by the authors. A total of 190,000 or so distinct CDR3 sequences appear in this sample, about 27% of them only once. The biggest ten clones account for approximately 10% of the sample.

Ficoll-Paque density gradient centrifugation was used to isolate PBMCs. This clonotype was seen a few times. Its antigen remains unidentified. Per-nucleotide qualities are absent, and no much larger clonotype sits a single base away. Reading the germline V gene gives CDR1 SGHTA and CDR2 FQGTGA. The CDR3, cysteine through phenylalanine, is 16 amino acids long. The CDR3 DNA has 48 bases and is translated from base 1. Ends trimmed: V by 1 base, J by 4 bases; bases unmatched to a gene: 7. Material for sequencing was PBMCs or a T cell subset sorted from them (not recorded which). The clonotype originates from an adult woman who had mild COVID-19 (a few samples of this study predate the infection). The sample titles of this study are shuffled in the database, so cell type and time point are left out; the donor was told from shared clones. This chain is built from TRBV7-3 and TRBJ2-3; a stretch of 8 junction bases matches TRBD2. The CDR3 reads as follows: CASSLKSGRVADTQYF. The bases are TGTGCCAGCAGCTTAAAGAGCGGGAGAGTAGCAGATACGCAGTATTTT.